These T cell receptor beta chains were read from a single sample in a study of T and B cells in COVID-19 patients. In TCRdb, the multiplex PCR reads were re-called with MiXCR into one record per CDR3 protein. The sample lists around 3,300 distinct CDR3 sequences; roughly 27% were seen once. Sequencing was carried out using blood. The receptors come from a human donor with active COVID-19. The donor label of this sample is uncertain. CDR3s include the opening cysteine and the closing phenylalanine or tryptophan. The D gene is left open where the match is weak. Where a row states a size, it is once, few, many or the class of an expanded clone; other rows omit it.

j_call clone_size v_call d_call cdr3_length cdr3_nt cdr3_aa
TRBJ2-3 medium-sized TRBV12-3/TRBV12-4 . 15 TGTGCCAGCAGTTTTTTGGGGGCTTCCACAGATACGCAGTATTTT CASSFLGASTDTQYF
TRBJ2-7 . TRBV5-4 TRBD2 14 TGTGCCAGCAGCAGGGGGACTAGCGAAACCGAGCAGTACTTC CASSRGTSETEQYF
TRBJ2-7 few TRBV15 . 20 TGTGCCACCAGCAGAGACCTGAGGGGGGGCTTTTCAAGGAGCTCCTACGAGCAGTACTTC CATSRDLRGGFSRSSYEQYF
TRBJ1-2 few TRBV6-5 TRBD1 14 TGTGCCAGCAGTTACTCGGGACAGAACTATGGCTACACCTTC CASSYSGQNYGYTF
TRBJ2-1 . TRBV12-3/TRBV12-4 . 13 TGTGCCAGCAGTCCCTGGGACCTGAATGAGCAGTTCTTC CASSPWDLNEQFF
TRBJ2-7 . TRBV7-2 . 14 TGTGCCAGCAGCACGCCCGGGGGCTCCTACGAGCAGTACTTC CASSTPGGSYEQYF
TRBJ1-5 . TRBV19 . 16 TGTGCCAGTAGAGGGACCTTACATATCAGCAATCAGCCCCAGCATTTT CASRGTLHISNQPQHF
TRBJ2-7 . TRBV19 . 13 TGTGCCAGTAGTAAGGGCGCCTACTACGAGCAGTACTTC CASSKGAYYEQYF
TRBJ1-2 once TRBV20-1 . 13 TGCAGTGCTAGACCACAGGGAGGCTATGGCTACACCTTC CSARPQGGYGYTF
TRBJ2-7 few TRBV6-1 TRBD1 13 TGTGCCAGCAGTGTGACAGGGCGCTACGAGCAGTACTTC CASSVTGRYEQYF
TRBJ2-7 few TRBV12-3/TRBV12-4 . 16 TGTGCCAGCAGTTCTCCTTTCGGCGGGGAAGCCTACGAGCAGTACTTC CASSSPFGGEAYEQYF
TRBJ2-6 medium-sized TRBV19 . 15 TGTGCCAGTAGTCCGGGACACTCTGGGGCCAACGTCCTGACTTTC CASSPGHSGANVLTF
TRBJ1-4 . TRBV6-1 TRBD1 16 TGTGCCAGCAGTGAGGGACAGGGAGCTCTTGATGAAAAACTGTTTTTT CASSEGQGALDEKLFF
TRBJ1-5 . TRBV5-6 . 13 TGTGCCAGCAGCTTTGGACCGAATCAGCCCCAGCATTTT CASSFGPNQPQHF
TRBJ2-1 medium-sized TRBV5-4 . 14 TGTGCCAGCAGCTTCCTAGCCTCCTACAATGAGCAGTTCTTC CASSFLASYNEQFF
TRBJ2-6 . TRBV5-1 . 14 TGCGCCAGCAGCTTGGACCCTGGGGCCAACGTCCTGACTTTC CASSLDPGANVLTF
TRBJ2-5 . TRBV6-5 TRBD1 16 TGTGCCAGCAGTTTCGTCCCGGGACAGGGGGAAGAGACCCAGTACTTC CASSFVPGQGEETQYF
TRBJ1-2 . TRBV6-5 . 12 TGTGCCAGCAGGTGGATAAGCTATGGCTACACCTTC CASRWISYGYTF
TRBJ2-1 few TRBV27 . 16 TGTGCCAGCAGTTTACCCCCCGGGGGTGCCTACAATGAGCAGTTCTTC CASSLPPGGAYNEQFF
TRBJ1-6 . TRBV7-2 . 15 TGTGCCAGCAGCTTAGCGCCAACTGCGAGTTCACCCCTCCACTTT CASSLAPTASSPLHF
TRBJ1-2 medium-sized TRBV19 . 13 TGTGCCAGTAAGGGGCCGGTAGGGGAAGGACCGACCTTC CASKGPVGEGPTF
TRBJ1-1 . TRBV6-1 . 15 TGTGCCAGCAGTGAAAGTTACAGGCGATACACTGAAGCTTTCTTT CASSESYRRYTEAFF
TRBJ1-4 . TRBV5-1 TRBD1 16 TGCGCCAGCAGCCTACAACCGGGACAGGGGTATGAAAAACTGTTTTTT CASSLQPGQGYEKLFF
TRBJ1-1 few TRBV19 . 15 TGTGCCAGTAGTCCGAGACAGTTCATGAACACTGAAGCTTTCTTT CASSPRQFMNTEAFF
TRBJ1-3 few TRBV6-6 TRBD1 15 TGTGCCAGCAGTTGGGGACAGGGGAGAAGAAACACCATATATTTT CASSWGQGRRNTIYF
TRBJ1-4 few TRBV12-3/TRBV12-4 TRBD1 15 TGTGCCAGCAGTCCCTGGACAGGGGGGGAAGAAAAACTGTTTTTT CASSPWTGGEEKLFF
TRBJ1-2 . TRBV19 . 14 TGTGCCAGTAGTATACCTGCAGGCTTCTATGGCTACACCTTC CASSIPAGFYGYTF
TRBJ2-6 medium-sized TRBV29-1 . 16 TGCAGCGTTGAACGTCAGGTTCCCTCTGGGGCCAACGTCCTGACTTTC CSVERQVPSGANVLTF
TRBJ2-5 . TRBV12-3/TRBV12-4 TRBD1 14 TGTGCCAGCAGTTTTAGACAGGGTGGAGAGACCCAGTACTTC CASSFRQGGETQYF
TRBJ2-1 few TRBV18 . 16 TGTGCCAGCTCAAGACCCGGGACATTACTAGGGAATGAGCAGTTCTTC CASSRPGTLLGNEQFF
TRBJ2-1 . TRBV18 TRBD1 14 TGTGCCAGCTCATTGGACAGGGGAGGTGATGAGCAGTTCTTC CASSLDRGGDEQFF
TRBJ2-3 medium-sized TRBV12-3/TRBV12-4 . 13 TGTGCCAGCAATGACCGGGCCACAGATACGCAGTATTTT CASNDRATDTQYF
TRBJ2-5 few TRBV5-1 . 12 TGCGCCAGCAGCCTCCCGGGGGAGACCCAGTACTTC CASSLPGETQYF
TRBJ1-2 . TRBV18 . 15 TGTGACAGCTCACCAGTGAGCCAGGCGCCCTATGGCTACACCTTC CDSSPVSQAPYGYTF
TRBJ2-2 . TRBV10-3 TRBD1 15 TGTGCCAGCAGTTTCCGACAGGGGGCCCGAGGGGAGCTGTTTTTT CASSFRQGARGELFF
TRBJ1-4 medium-sized TRBV19 . 13 TGTGCCAGTCGGGCAGTCACGAGAGAAAAACTGTTTTTT CASRAVTREKLFF
TRBJ2-3 medium-sized TRBV6-5 TRBD2 17 TGTGCCAGCAGTGGTAGGACTAGCGGGAGCTACACAGATACGCAGTATTTT CASSGRTSGSYTDTQYF
TRBJ1-1 . TRBV6-2/TRBV6-3 TRBD1 15 TGTGCCAGCATTGACAGGGGGCTCCGCGGTACTGAAGCTTTCTTT CASIDRGLRGTEAFF
TRBJ1-1 few TRBV6-5 . 13 TGTGCCAGCAGTTACTCCGGGCCCGGCGGAGCTTTCTTT CASSYSGPGGAFF
TRBJ1-1 . TRBV6-5 . 14 TGTGCCAGCAATAAGGGTCGGGGCAACACTGAAGCTTTCTTT CASNKGRGNTEAFF
TRBJ2-7 few TRBV6-5 . 14 TGTGCCAGCAGTCTCCGCTTGGGGGTCAACGAGCAGTACTTC CASSLRLGVNEQYF
TRBJ2-2 medium-sized TRBV27 . 14 TGTGCCAGCAGCCTAGGGGGGACGATCGGGGAGCTGTTTTTT CASSLGGTIGELFF
TRBJ1-4 . TRBV6-5 . 15 TGTGCCAGCAGTTACGGGTCAGGGGCCGGTGAAAAACTGTTTTTT CASSYGSGAGEKLFF
TRBJ2-1 few TRBV12-3/TRBV12-4 TRBD2 16 TGTGCCAGCAGTCCCCTCCAACTAGCGGGGGCGAATGAGCAGTTCTTC CASSPLQLAGANEQFF
TRBJ2-2 . TRBV5-6 . 14 TGTGCCAGCAGCTTGGGATCAGCGACCGGGGAGCTGTTTTTT CASSLGSATGELFF
TRBJ1-5 few TRBV27 . 16 TGTGCCAGCAGTTCCAGGGGTGAAGATAGCAATCAGCCCCAGCATTTT CASSSRGEDSNQPQHF
TRBJ1-2 medium-sized TRBV19 . 14 TGTGCCAGTAGTCAGTCCAATTCTAACTATGGCTACACCTTC CASSQSNSNYGYTF
TRBJ1-2 . TRBV20-1 TRBD1 12 TGCAGTGCCCCCGAACAGGGGGGAGGCTACACCTTC CSAPEQGGGYTF
TRBJ2-2 medium-sized TRBV6-4 . 13 TGTGCCAGCAGTGCCCACGAGACCGGGGAGCTGTTTTTT CASSAHETGELFF
TRBJ1-2 . TRBV15 . 14 TGTGCCACCAGCAAGGGCTCTTTTCCCTATGGCTACACCTTC CATSKGSFPYGYTF